This is a list of T cell receptor beta chains from one sample in a study of OX40 agonist ivuxolimab in advanced cancers. Using immunoSEQ multiplex PCR, the repertoire was profiled, and TCRdb retains in-frame clones only, with some absent. The table lists approximately 77,000 clones, about four fifths of them singletons. Material: CD4+ or CD8+ T cells sorted from blood, obtained in a trial of the OX40 agonist ivuxolimab. The receptor source for this set is an adult with an advanced solid tumor such as melanoma, head and neck, liver or kidney cancer. CDR3s include the opening cysteine and the closing phenylalanine or tryptophan. D genes are given only for firm matches. Some rows mark clone size as missing; the rest say once, few, many or name a class of expanded clone.

j_call v_call d_call clone_size cdr3_length cdr3_nt cdr3_aa
TRBJ1-5 TRBV18 - - 13 TGTGCCAGCTCTGACTCCGTCAATCAGCCCCAGCATTTT CASSDSVNQPQHF
TRBJ1-1 TRBV18 TRBD1 - 18 TGTGCCAGCTCACTCCAAGACAGGGGGCGCGGGACTGACGCTGAAGCTTTCTTT CASSLQDRGRGTDAEAFF
TRBJ2-1 TRBV9 - - 17 TGTGCCAGCAGCGTAGCAGGTGCAGGGGATCTGAGGAATGAGCAGTTCTTC CASSVAGAGDLRNEQFF
TRBJ1-5 TRBV2 - - 15 TGTGCCAGCAGTGCTGACGGTTTAAGCAATCAGCCCCAGCATTTT CASSADGLSNQPQHF
TRBJ2-6 TRBV6-6 - - 14 TGTGCCACCCCTAGACAATCTGGGGCCAACGTCCTGACTTTC CATPRQSGANVLTF
TRBJ2-7 TRBV9 - - 15 TGTGCCAGCAGCGTAGGAGGGACTGGCTCCTACGAGCAGTACTTC CASSVGGTGSYEQYF
TRBJ1-5 TRBV5-6 TRBD1 - 15 TGTGCCAGCAGCGTTCTGGGACAGGGGAATCAGCCCCAGCATTTT CASSVLGQGNQPQHF
TRBJ1-1 TRBV7-8 - - 11 TGTGCCACCAAGGTGAACACTGAAGCTTTCTTT CATKVNTEAFF
TRBJ1-5 TRBV9 - - 14 TGTGCCAGCAGCGGCGGGGGGGGCCGGCAGCCCCAGCATTTT CASSGGGGRQPQHF
TRBJ2-7 TRBV6-5 - - 15 TGTGCCAGCAGTTACTCGCCCCAGGAGAACTACGAGCAGTACTTC CASSYSPQENYEQYF
TRBJ1-5 TRBV28 TRBD1 - 13 TGTGCCAGCGACGACAGGGCGAGGGAGCCCCAGCATTTT CASDDRAREPQHF
TRBJ1-1 TRBV7-9 - - 15 TGTGCCAGCAGCCCTTTCCCCAGAGGTAACACTGAAGCTTTCTTT CASSPFPRGNTEAFF
TRBJ2-3 TRBV15 - - 16 TGTGCCACCAGCCGCCGCTTGACGACTAGCACAGATACGCAGTATTTT CATSRRLTTSTDTQYF
TRBJ1-5 TRBV7-2 - - 15 TGTGCCAGCAGCTTATGGGCCACTAGCAATCAGCCCCAGCATTTT CASSLWATSNQPQHF
TRBJ1-5 TRBV18 - - 14 TGTGCCAGCTCCGGGAGGGACCGCAATCAGCCCCAGCATTTT CASSGRDRNQPQHF
TRBJ1-5 TRBV6-5 - - 13 TGTGCCAGCAGTTACTGGGAGAATCAGCCCCAGCATTTT CASSYWENQPQHF
TRBJ2-4 TRBV5-4 - - 14 TGTGCCAGCAGCCCATACTACGCCAAAAACATTCAGTACTTC CASSPYYAKNIQYF
TRBJ2-7 TRBV30 - - 13 TGTGCCTGGAGTCCTCGGCCGGTGGACGAGCAGTACTTC CAWSPRPVDEQYF
TRBJ2-7 TRBV11-2 TRBD1 - 17 TGTGCCAGCAGCGGACGAGTTCCGGGACAGGGAGGATACGAGCAGTACTTC CASSGRVPGQGGYEQYF
TRBJ2-2 TRBV11-2 - - 15 TGTGCCAGCAGCTGGTCTGACGGGGGTACCGGGGAGCTGTTTTTT CASSWSDGGTGELFF
TRBJ2-7 TRBV5-1 - - 13 TGCGCCAGCAGCCCCGACTGGGGTGGCGAGCAGTACTTC CASSPDWGGEQYF
TRBJ2-1 TRBV2 - - 14 TGTGCCAGCAGTGAAGCCAAACCCTACAATGAGCAGTTCTTC CASSEAKPYNEQFF
TRBJ2-2 TRBV30 - - 16 TGTGCCTGGACCCCCAGGGGGGGTTTGAACACCGGGGAGCTGTTTTTT CAWTPRGGLNTGELFF
TRBJ1-3 TRBV18 - - 15 TGTGCCAGCAGCGACCTGGGGGGGTCTGGAAACACCATATATTTT CASSDLGGSGNTIYF
TRBJ2-1 TRBV18 - - 13 TGTGCCAGCTCATCCGGTCGGAGCCGCGGGCAGTTCTTC CASSSGRSRGQFF
TRBJ2-7 TRBV10-3 - - 14 TGTGCCATCAGTGTAGCAGGGAGCTCCTACGAGCAGTACTTC CAISVAGSSYEQYF
TRBJ1-1 TRBV28 - - 11 TGTGCCAGCACCTCCTTTACTGAAGCTTTCTTT CASTSFTEAFF
TRBJ1-1 TRBV6-5 - - 15 TGTGCCATTCATTCCGGGATCCGGGGGGCCACTGAAGCTTTCTTT CAIHSGIRGATEAFF
TRBJ2-2 TRBV11-2 - - 14 TGTGCCAGCAGCTCTAACAGGGTTACCGGGGAGCTGTTTTTT CASSSNRVTGELFF
TRBJ1-3 TRBV5-5 - - 15 TGTGCCAGCAGCTCGGTTGGCCTCGCTGGAAACACCATATATTTT CASSSVGLAGNTIYF
TRBJ2-7 TRBV2 - few 15 TGTGCCAGTGGGGTGGGCGGGTCAAGCTCCTACGAGCAGTACTTC CASGVGGSSSYEQYF
TRBJ2-5 TRBV10-3 - - 14 TGTGCCATCAGCAGCCACGGGACCCAAGAGACCCAGTACTTC CAISSHGTQETQYF
TRBJ2-7 TRBV19 TRBD1 once 14 TGTGCCAGTAGTGCCAGGACAGGGCAAGGCGAGCAGTACTTC CASSARTGQGEQYF
TRBJ2-3 TRBV11-2 - - 16 TGTGCCAGCAGCTTAGCGGGAGTGGGGAGCACAGATACGCAGTATTTT CASSLAGVGSTDTQYF
TRBJ1-5 TRBV6-1 - - 13 TGTGCCAGCAGCCTAGAGTTAGGCCAGCCCCAGCATTTT CASSLELGQPQHF
TRBJ2-4 TRBV27 TRBD2 - 13 TGTGCCAGCAGTCGGGGGGGCTTAGACATTCAGTACTTC CASSRGGLDIQYF
TRBJ2-3 TRBV7-9 - - 14 TGTGCCAGCAGCTTAGGGACCAGCCTGGATACGCAGTATTTT CASSLGTSLDTQYF
TRBJ2-2 TRBV5-6 TRBD2 - 17 TGTGCCAGCAGCTCAACCGGGACTAGACTATACACCGGGGAGCTGTTTTTT CASSSTGTRLYTGELFF
TRBJ1-6 TRBV10-3 - once 15 TGTGCCATCAGGACGGACGGATCCTATAATTCACCCCTCCACTTT CAIRTDGSYNSPLHF
TRBJ1-1 TRBV5-5 TRBD1 few 14 TGTGCCAGCAGCTTGGTAACAGGGGACACTGAAGCTTTCTTT CASSLVTGDTEAFF
TRBJ1-1 TRBV6-5 TRBD1 - 15 TGTGCCAGCAGCTACTCCGGGACAGGGAACACTGAAGCTTTCTTT CASSYSGTGNTEAFF
TRBJ1-2 TRBV28 - - 15 TGTGCCAGCAGTTTTTGGGCCCCAACAGGCTATGGCTACACCTTC CASSFWAPTGYGYTF
TRBJ2-6 TRBV28 - - 20 TGTGCCAGCAATCGGGGAGGGGATTGGGCAGGGGGCCCTGGGGCCAACGTCCTGACTTTC CASNRGGDWAGGPGANVLTF
TRBJ1-1 TRBV14 - - 15 TGTGCCAGCAGCCAAGAGGGCAGGACTGGGAGTGGAGCTTTCTTT CASSQEGRTGSGAFF
TRBJ1-2 TRBV7-2 TRBD1 - 15 TGTGCCAGCAGCTTAGCGGCAGGGGGTAATCATGGCTACACCTTC CASSLAAGGNHGYTF
TRBJ2-7 TRBV5-8 TRBD1 - 15 TGTGCCAGCAGCTTGGGGACAGGGCCCTCCTACGAGCAGTACTTC CASSLGTGPSYEQYF
TRBJ1-3 TRBV4-2 - - 15 TGTGCCAGCAGCCGCCAAGGGGGATCTGGAAACACCATATATTTT CASSRQGGSGNTIYF
TRBJ2-7 TRBV28 TRBD2 - 18 TGTGCCAGCAGTTCCGGGACTAGCGGGAGGGCCCTTTCCTACGAGCAGTACTTC CASSSGTSGRALSYEQYF
TRBJ2-1 TRBV2 TRBD2 - 16 TGTGCCAGCAGTGAAGTATATGGACTAGCGGCCAATGAGCAGTTCTTC CASSEVYGLAANEQFF
TRBJ2-2 TRBV5-1 - - 16 TGCGCCAGCAGCTTTCTGCTAGCAACGAACACCGGGGAGCTGTTTTTT CASSFLLATNTGELFF
TRBJ1-5 TRBV19 - few 11 TGTGCCAGTAGTCCCACCGGGCCCCAGCATTTT CASSPTGPQHF
TRBJ2-7 TRBV7-9 - - 16 TGTGCCAGCAGCTTAGGTGGCGGGACAAGACCCTACGAGCAGTACTTC CASSLGGGTRPYEQYF
TRBJ2-3 TRBV15 TRBD2 - 17 TGTGCCACCAGCAGGGTCCTAAGAAGCGGGGGGTCAGATACGCAGTATTTT CATSRVLRSGGSDTQYF
TRBJ2-7 TRBV11-3 TRBD2 - 15 TGTGCCAGCAGCTCTTCCGGGACTAGCGGAAACGAGCAGTACTTC CASSSSGTSGNEQYF
TRBJ2-7 TRBV5-8 - - 12 TGTGCCAGCAGCTTGGAGCCCTACGAGCAGTACTTC CASSLEPYEQYF
TRBJ2-5 TRBV6-5 - once 13 TGTGCCAGCACCCAGGCCGGGTTGGAGACCCAGTACTTC CASTQAGLETQYF
TRBJ1-2 TRBV5-6 TRBD1 - 16 TGTGCCAGCAGCTCATGGGGGGGACAGGGGATTAATGGCTACACCTTC CASSSWGGQGINGYTF
TRBJ1-3 TRBV5-1 - - 18 TGCGCCAGCAGCTTGGAAGGCGGATCGAATCCCTCTGGAAACACCATATATTTT CASSLEGGSNPSGNTIYF
TRBJ2-1 TRBV6-5 TRBD2 - 14 TGTGCCAGCAGCGGGGGGGGGCCTGTCGATGAGCAGTTCTTC CASSGGGPVDEQFF
TRBJ1-5 TRBV7-6 TRBD1 - 15 TGTGCCAGCAGCAAGGCGGACAGGGTGGGTCAGCCCCAGCATTTT CASSKADRVGQPQHF